Below are 9 T cell receptor beta chains sequenced from a single sample in a study of immune evolution from preneoplasia to lung adenocarcinoma. Sequenced by immunoSEQ multiplex PCR; TCRdb stores in-frame clones only, minus some. The sample lists about 4,300 clones; roughly 70% were seen once. Sample: FFPE adjacent normal lung tissue. These receptors all come from a person aged 60-80 years with lung adenocarcinoma.

This clone has only a few counts. V is TRBV11-2 and J is TRBJ2-7, with D unresolved. The CDR3 sequence is 14 residues long. Germline V lookup: CDR1 SGHAT, CDR2 FQNNGV. Trimming cost V 5 bases and J 3 bases, with 14 bases left between them. The CDR3 DNA follows: TGTGCCAGCAGCCCCCCCCCGTTAGGCTACGAGCAGTACTTC. This encodes CASSPPPLGYEQYF.

This clone was found once. The chain has TRBV30 and TRBJ2-3; possible D gene TRBD2, 6 bases. Trimming shortened V by 2 bases and J by 1 base, and 13 bases separated the two germline ends. Germline-derived CDR1 and CDR2 are GTSNPN and SVGIG (reference sequence). CDR3 length equals 15 residues. CDR3 nucleotide sequence: TGTGCCTGGAGTCGAGTGGGGGAGGGCACAGATACGCAGTATTTT. Protein sequence: CAWSRVGEGTDTQYF.

The J gene is TRBJ1-5, the V gene TRBV1. TRBV1 is a pseudogene. This CDR3 region has 10 residues. CDR3 in DNA: TGCACCAGCAGTAGTCAGCCCCAGCATTTT. Translating it yields CTSSSQPQHF.

The J gene is TRBJ2-7, the V gene TRBV13; possible D gene TRBD1, 7 bases. Germline-derived CDR1 and CDR2 are PRHDT and FYEKMQ (reference sequence). The CDR3 has 14 residues. V gave up 1 base and J gave up 5 bases, with 12 bases separating them. The CDR3 coding sequence is TGTGCCAGCAGCTTAGATCAGGGGGGAAACGAGCAGTACTTC. It yields the protein CASSLDQGGNEQYF.

V gene TRBV6-1 combines with J gene TRBJ2-7; 9 bases map to TRBD2. V lost 1 base to trimming and J lost 2 bases; unmatched junction nucleotides: 3. Germline CDR1 MNHNS, CDR2 SASEGT. The length of the CDR3 is 15 residues. CDR3 protein: CASSEGLAATYEQYF. Written as DNA, the CDR3 is TGTGCCAGCAGTGAAGGACTAGCGGCAACCTACGAGCAGTACTTC.

The CDR3 sequence is CASSPRTSSQDSYNEQFF. The CDR3 region has the DNA TGTGCCAGCTCACCAAGAACTTCCAGCCAGGACTCCTACAATGAGCAGTTCTTC. V gene TRBV18 combines with J gene TRBJ2-1; D is unresolved. Deletions cut 2 bases from V and 0 bases from J, with 17 bases between. There are 18 residues in the CDR3. Germline V gene data show CDR1 as KGHSH and CDR2 as LQKENI.

As for this clone: The identical CDR3 is also encoded by other nucleotide sequences in the sample. This rearrangement joins TRBV29-1 to TRBJ2-7; 13 bases fit TRBD2. CDR3 size: 13 residues. The germline CDR1 and CDR2 sequences are SQVTM and ANQGSEA. V lost 7 bases, J lost 3 bases, and 3 bases stayed unmatched. CDR3 region: CSGRTSGSYEQYF. The CDR3 DNA reads TGCAGCGGCCGGACTAGCGGGAGCTACGAGCAGTACTTC.

The chain joins TRBV11-2 to TRBJ2-7; the match to TRBD1 covers 9 bases. CDR1 is SGHAT, CDR2 FQNNGV, per germline. This CDR3 has 15 amino acids. V was clipped by 3 bases and J by 6 bases; unmatched bases: 9. CDR3 protein: CASSFGGQGWGEQYF. As DNA, the CDR3 is TGTGCCAGCAGCTTTGGTGGACAGGGGTGGGGCGAGCAGTACTTC.

The chain uses TRBV7-6 and TRBJ1-1; the D gene is possibly TRBD1 (6 bases). The V gene lost 5 bases and the J gene lost 5 bases, with 15 bases spanning the gap. The CDR3 contains 14 residues. Germline lookup yields CDR1 SGHVS and CDR2 FNYEAQ. The CDR3 loop is CASSLTGRGTEAFF. The CDR3 bases are TGTGCCAGCAGCCTGACCGGGAGGGGGACTGAAGCTTTCTTT. The whole variable domain, remainder taken from reference TRBV7-6 and TRBJ1-1, is GAGVSQSPRYKVTKRGQDVALRCDPISGHVSLYWYRQALGQGPEFLTYFNYEAQQDKSGLPNDRFSAERPEGSISTLTIQRTEQRDSAMYRCASSLTGRGTEAFFGQGTRLTVV.